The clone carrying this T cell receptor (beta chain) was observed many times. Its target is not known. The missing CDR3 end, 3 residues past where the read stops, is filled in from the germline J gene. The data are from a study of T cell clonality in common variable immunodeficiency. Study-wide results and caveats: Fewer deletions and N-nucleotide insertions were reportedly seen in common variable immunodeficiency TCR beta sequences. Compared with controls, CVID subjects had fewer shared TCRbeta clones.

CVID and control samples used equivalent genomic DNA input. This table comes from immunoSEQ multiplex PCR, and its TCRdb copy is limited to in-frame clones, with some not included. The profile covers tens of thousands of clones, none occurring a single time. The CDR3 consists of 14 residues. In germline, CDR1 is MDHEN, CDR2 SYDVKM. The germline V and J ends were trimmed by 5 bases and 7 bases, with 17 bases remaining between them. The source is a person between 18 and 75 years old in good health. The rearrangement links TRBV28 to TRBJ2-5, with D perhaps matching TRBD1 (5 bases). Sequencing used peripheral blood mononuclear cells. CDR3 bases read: TGTGCCAGCAGTCCCAGGGTTGGGATAGGGACC. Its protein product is CASSPRVGIGT. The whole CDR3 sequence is CASSPRVGIGTQYF. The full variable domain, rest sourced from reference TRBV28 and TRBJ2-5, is DVKVTQSSRYLVKRTGEKVFLECVQDMDHENMFWYRQDPGLGLRLIYFSYDVKMKEKGDIPEGYSVSREKKERFSLILESASTNQTSMYLCASSPRVGIGTQYFGPGTRLLVL.